This section outlines one T cell receptor (beta chain) sequence together with its context. The antigen is not known. This specimen comes from a study of T-cell reconstitution after alpha-beta-depleted transplantation in children. Findings and limits, study-wide: Day-60 TCRbeta diversity that was high in some patients was derived from surviving recipient T cells and thymic progenitors. When one year had passed after transplant, most T-cell counts and diversity came from newly produced T cells. It was reported that alpha-beta T cells came from several hundred expanded graft clones (about two months after transplant).

Germline V gives CDR1 SGHTA, CDR2 FQGNSA. V dropped 6 bases and J dropped 7; count of bases not matched to a gene: 7. The CDR3 has 14 amino acids. This sample's TCRbeta library carried unique molecular identifier barcodes. In TCRdb, the PCR reads were re-called with MiXCR into one record per CDR3 protein. The table has about 7,900 distinct CDR3 sequences, about 16% seen once. Sequences were derived from PBMCs, mostly from graft donor cells, sampled 60 days after TCRalphabeta/CD19-depleted stem cell transplant. The source of this sequence is a girl under two years old who had a stem cell transplant for combined immunodeficiency, so the T cells may come from the graft donor. The V and J genes are TRBV7-2 and TRBJ2-2; 8 nucleotides align to TRBD1. CDR3 residues: CASRPQGAGGELFF. CDR3 coding DNA: TGTGCCAGCAGACCTCAGGGGGCGGGCGGGGAGCTGTTTTTT.